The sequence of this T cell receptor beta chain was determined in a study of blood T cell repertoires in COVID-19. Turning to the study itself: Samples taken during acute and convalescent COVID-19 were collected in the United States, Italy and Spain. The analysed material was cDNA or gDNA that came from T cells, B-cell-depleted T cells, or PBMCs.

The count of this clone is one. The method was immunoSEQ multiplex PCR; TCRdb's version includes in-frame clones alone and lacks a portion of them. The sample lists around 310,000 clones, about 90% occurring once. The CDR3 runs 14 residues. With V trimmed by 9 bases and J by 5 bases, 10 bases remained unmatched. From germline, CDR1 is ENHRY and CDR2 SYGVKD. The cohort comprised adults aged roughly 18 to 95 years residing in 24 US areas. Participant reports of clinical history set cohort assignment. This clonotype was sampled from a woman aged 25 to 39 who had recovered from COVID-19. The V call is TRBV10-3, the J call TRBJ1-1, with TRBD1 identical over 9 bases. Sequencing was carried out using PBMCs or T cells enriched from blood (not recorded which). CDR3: CAMATTGGGTEAFF. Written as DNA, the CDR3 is TGTGCCATGGCTACGACAGGGGGAGGGACTGAAGCTTTCTTT.